The 10 T cell receptor beta chains in this list originate from one sample, sequenced in a study of shared clonotypes between healthy human individuals. Sequencing used immunoSEQ multiplex PCR; TCRdb keeps in-frame clones, though not all of them. The data show about 2.1 million clones, just over 90% seen once. It was CD45RO-negative cells, positively selected for CCR7, that made up naive CD8 cells, with terminally differentiated effector memory CD45RA+ cells excluded. Sample: naive CD8+ T cells from PBMCs. These receptors all come from a man aged 18 to 30 in good health. Some clones in this sample may be carry-over from other donors' samples.

The CDR3 loop is CASSLSNRVYEQYF. CDR3 nucleotides: TGTGCCAGCAGCTTGTCAAACAGGGTCTACGAGCAGTACTTC. V usage is TRBV5-6 and J usage is TRBJ2-7; D possibly corresponds to TRBD1 (6 bases). The CDR3 length is 14 residues. Germline values: CDR1 SGHDT, CDR2 YYEEEE. The V end lost 1 base, the J end lost 3 bases, and 11 bases lay between the germline ends. Drawing the rest from reference TRBV5-6 and TRBJ2-7, the complete variable domain is DAGVTQSPTHLIKTRGQQVTLRCSPKSGHDTVSWYQQALGQGPQFIFQYYEEEERQRGNFPDRFSGHQFPNYSSELNVNALLLGDSALYLCASSLSNRVYEQYFGPGTRLTVT.

This chain links TRBV27 with TRBJ2-7; D is possibly TRBD1 (6 bases). This CDR3 is built from 14 residues. Trimming removed 6 bases at V and 3 bases at J, with 15 bases between. Germline CDR1 MNHEY, CDR2 SMNVEV (reference sequence). For the CDR3, the DNA is TGTGCCAGCAGAGACAAGTACAGGGTCTACGAGCAGTACTTC. It yields the protein CASRDKYRVYEQYF.

The chain combines TRBV9 with TRBJ2-3; 8 positions agree with TRBD1. The CDR3 contains 16 residues. The trim removed 2 bases at V and 1 base at J, leaving 6 bases unmatched. Germline V gene data show CDR1 as SGDLS and CDR2 as YYNGEE. As DNA, the CDR3 is TGTGCCAGCAGCGTTCCAGGGGGCGGTCGCACAGATACGCAGTATTTT. Translated: CASSVPGGGRTDTQYF.

CDR3 sequence: CASSKNSAGGAYNEQFF. In DNA, the CDR3 is TGTGCCAGCAGCAAAAACTCGGCGGGAGGCGCCTACAATGAGCAGTTCTTC. The rearrangement uses TRBV13 and TRBJ2-1, with 8 bases aligning to TRBD2. This CDR3 region has 17 residues. With 5 bases clipped from V and 2 bases from J, the junction kept 11 bases outside the gene matches. The germline CDR1 and CDR2 sequences are PRHDT and FYEKMQ (reference sequence).

J is TRBJ1-2 and V is TRBV2; D possibly corresponds to TRBD1 (6 bases). Germline loops: CDR1 SNHLY, CDR2 FYNNEI. V lost 11 bases and J 7 bases, leaving 17 bases between the germline ends. CDR3 length: 12 amino acids. CDR3 region: CAWWSGAVGYTF. CDR3 nucleotides: TGTGCCTGGTGGTCGGGGGCGGTTGGCTACACCTTC.

The CDR3 DNA is TGTGCCAGCAGCCAAGATAGCGCGAACTTCTACGAGCAGTACTTC. Protein sequence: CASSQDSANFYEQYF. J is TRBJ2-7 and V is TRBV4-2; maybe TRBD2 (5 bases). Germline V gives CDR1 LGHNA, CDR2 YNFKEQ. Trimming took 0 bases from V and 3 from J, leaving 12 bases between them. CDR3 length: 15 residues.

This chain uses TRBV4-1 with TRBJ1-5; D is perhaps TRBD1 (6 bases). Germline V gene data show CDR1 as MGHRA and CDR2 as YSYEKL. Trimming removed 5 bases at V and 0 bases at J, with 14 bases between. The CDR3 consists of 16 residues. CDR3 coding DNA: TGCGCCAGCAGCACCCAGACAGGTTATAGCAATCAGCCCCAGCATTTT. Its protein product is CASSTQTGYSNQPQHF.

The rearrangement uses TRBV7-9 and TRBJ1-2, with 8 bases identical to TRBD1. This CDR3 has 17 residues. The ends lost 5 bases at V and 3 bases at J; junction bases unmatched: 14. Germline lookup yields CDR1 SEHNR and CDR2 FQNEAQ (reference sequence). This chain's CDR3 is CASSLNFRDRLDYGYTF. The CDR3 coding sequence is TGTGCCAGCAGCCTAAACTTCAGGGACAGGTTGGACTATGGCTACACCTTC.

This chain connects TRBV4-2 to TRBJ2-1, with unresolved D. Germline V gene data show CDR1 as LGHNA and CDR2 as YNFKEQ. The CDR3 is 13 amino acids. Between the trimmed V and J ends, which lost 3 bases and 5 bases, there was a span of 8 bases. CDR3 protein: CASSQGYHNEQFF. In DNA, the CDR3 is TGTGCCAGCAGCCAGGGCTACCACAATGAGCAGTTCTTC.

This chain joins TRBV15 and TRBJ1-2, with D possibly matching TRBD1 (6 bases). Germline V gives CDR1 LNHNV, CDR2 YYDKDF (reference sequence). The CDR3 runs to 15 residues. The V end lost 0 bases, the J end lost 4 bases, and 12 bases lay between the germline ends. The CDR3 protein is CATSRDLGTTYGYTF. CDR3 in DNA: TGTGCCACCAGCAGAGATCTAGGGACAACCTATGGCTACACCTTC.